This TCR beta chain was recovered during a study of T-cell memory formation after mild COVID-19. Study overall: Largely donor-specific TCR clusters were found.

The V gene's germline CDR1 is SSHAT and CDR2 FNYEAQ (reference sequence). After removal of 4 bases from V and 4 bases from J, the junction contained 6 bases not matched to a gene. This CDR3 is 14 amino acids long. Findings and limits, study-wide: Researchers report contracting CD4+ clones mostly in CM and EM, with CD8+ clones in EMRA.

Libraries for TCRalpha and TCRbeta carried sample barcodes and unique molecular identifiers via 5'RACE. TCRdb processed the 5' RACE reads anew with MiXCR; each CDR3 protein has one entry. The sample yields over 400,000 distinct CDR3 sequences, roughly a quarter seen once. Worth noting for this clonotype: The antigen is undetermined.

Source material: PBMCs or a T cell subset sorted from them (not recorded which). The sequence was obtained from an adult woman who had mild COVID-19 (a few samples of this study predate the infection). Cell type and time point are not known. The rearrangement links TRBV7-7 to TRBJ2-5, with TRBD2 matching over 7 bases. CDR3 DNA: TGTGCCAGCAGCTGGGGAGGGCGGGGAGAGACCCAGTACTTC. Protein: CASSWGGRGETQYF.